This T cell receptor (beta chain) was obtained from a study of metastatic and nonmetastatic thyroid tumors. Study background: Repertoire comparisons spanned blood and tumor or nodule tissue from malignant and benign thyroid patients.

MiXCR reprocessed the PCR reads for TCRdb. The table records some 83,000 clones, roughly an eighth of them present only once. Thyroid surgery was performed in patients who had received no treatment beforehand. In germline, CDR1 is SGHTA, CDR2 FQGNSA. This CDR3 contains 17 residues. Deletions cut 1 base from V and 4 bases from J, with 17 bases between. Overall study results and limits: Significantly greater TCR beta diversity was reportedly found in malignant thyroid tumors than in benign nodules (in blood and tumor).

This clone occurred many times. No antigen is known for it. The TCR comes from a female donor with papillary thyroid cancer or a benign thyroid nodule (not recorded which). Some clones in this sample may be carry-over from other donors' samples. This chain joins TRBV7-2 and TRBJ2-4, with D perhaps assigned TRBD1 or TRBD2 (5 bases each). What was sequenced was tumor tissue. The CDR3 sequence is CASSLVTRWGKKNIQYF. CDR3 in DNA: TGTGCCAGCAGCTTAGTAACCCGGTGGGGGAAAAAAAACATTCAGTACTTC.